These T cell receptor beta chains were read from a single sample in a study of blood T cell repertoires in COVID-19. Produced via immunoSEQ multiplex PCR; TCRdb's table is partial and in-frame only. The data contain around 60,000 clones, nearly 90% of them singletons. Sequencing was done on a sample of peripheral blood. The receptors were gathered from a man over 45 with active COVID-19. CDR3s include the opening cysteine and the closing phenylalanine or tryptophan. A D gene is named only where the DNA matches it firmly. Size values are once, few and many counts, or a class for expanded clones, and some rows have none.

V gene	J gene	clone size	CDR3 length	D gene	CDR3 DNA	CDR3 protein
TRBV6-1	TRBJ1-2	.	15	TRBD1	TGTGCCAGCAGTGAATGGAGACAGGGGAACTATGGCTACACCTTC	CASSEWRQGNYGYTF
TRBV12-5	TRBJ2-7	.	12	.	TGTGCTAGTGGTTTGGGAACTTACGAGCAGTACTTC	CASGLGTYEQYF
TRBV19	TRBJ1-6	.	17	TRBD1	TGTGCCAGTGCCCCGGGACAGGCTTTCTCCTATAATTCACCCCTCCACTTT	CASAPGQAFSYNSPLHF
TRBV5-1	TRBJ1-4	.	16	.	TGCGCCGGAAGGAGGGCATTCCTAGACCTTGATGAAAAACTGTTTTTT	CAGRRAFLDLDEKLFF
TRBV5-6	TRBJ2-7	.	15	.	TGTGCCAGCAGCTTAAATACAGGGCCGGCGAACGAGCAGTACTTC	CASSLNTGPANEQYF
TRBV19	TRBJ1-2	.	14	.	TGTGCCAGTAGAGACACAGCAAGAGTCTATGGCTACACCTTC	CASRDTARVYGYTF
TRBV19	TRBJ2-2	once	17	TRBD2	TGTGCCAGTAACGAACTAGCGGGGGGGCGTAACACCGGGGAGCTGTTTTTT	CASNELAGGRNTGELFF
TRBV30	TRBJ2-7	.	11	.	TGTGCCTGGAGTGATAGCTACGAGCAGTACTTC	CAWSDSYEQYF
TRBV2	TRBJ2-4	.	11	.	TGTGCCAGCTCTCTGCAAGGGGCGGCGGACTTC	CASSLQGAADF
TRBV5-1	TRBJ1-2	once	15	TRBD1	TGCGCCAGCAGCTGGATAGCAGGGGGTACCCTTGGCTACACCTTC	CASSWIAGGTLGYTF
TRBV6-2/TRBV6-3	TRBJ1-2	.	13	TRBD1	TGTGCCAGCAGTTTTGGACAGGGATATGGCTACACCTTC	CASSFGQGYGYTF
TRBV18	TRBJ2-5	.	15	TRBD1	TGTGCCAGCTCACCACCGGGACAGGGCCGAGAGACCCAGTACTTC	CASSPPGQGRETQYF
TRBV24-1	TRBJ2-1	few	15	TRBD2	TGTGCCACCAGTGATCCGCGGACTAGCGGGGATGAGCAGTTCTTC	CATSDPRTSGDEQFF
TRBV27	TRBJ2-1	.	13	.	TGTGCCAGCACCGGGGGACCCTACAATGAGCAGTTCTTC	CASTGGPYNEQFF
TRBV3-1/TRBV3-2	TRBJ2-1	once	16	TRBD2	TGTGCCAGCAGCCAAGTCCGCGGGGGGGCAGCAAATGAGCAGTTCTTC	CASSQVRGGAANEQFF
TRBV7-8	TRBJ2-5	.	12	.	TGTGCCAGCAGCTTCACAGTGGAGACCCAGTACTTC	CASSFTVETQYF
TRBV7-7	TRBJ2-1	.	15	TRBD2	TGTGCCAGCAGTTATAGCGGGGGCCCAAACAATGAGCAGTTCTTC	CASSYSGGPNNEQFF